This T cell receptor beta chain stems from a study of long-term antiretroviral therapy in people with HIV (dated by TCRdb to between 2021 and 2023). With regard to the full study: The earliest samples were collected about a decade before the 2015 WHO recommendation for immediate ART, when ART was typically delayed until CD4 counts fell. A retrospective serial study tested whether changes in peripheral blood TRB repertoire composition and diversity were associated with ART initiation and durable HIV suppression. From 30 adults with confirmed HIV infection, the cohort provided 150 to 200 cryopreserved PBMC samples, gathered serially across a mean of approximately six years (range 1-12). About two fifths of the roughly 30 participants with HIV were female. No cross-contamination during QIAcube processing was seen in test extractions of a monoclonal T-cell line run alongside roughly 35 polyclonal samples.

What the research found in general, with its limitations: Compared with controls, HIV repertoires had narrower CDR3 length ranges, and the network structure pointed to an antigen-experienced repertoire that shifted only slightly toward naive after ART. The samples span the years 2004 to 2017, and the ART regimens used may be less effective than current regimens. Inferences about post-ART repertoire changes are limited because no data were available on ART adherence, viral resistance or therapy changes. A significant increase in TRB diversity was found to be associated with ART initiation, although TRB diversity was observed to remain significantly below that of transplant donor controls even after long-term ART. Because pre-ART samples had limited cell numbers, profiling was done on unsorted PBMC rather than on sorted CD4+ and CD8+ T cells. Owing to limited PBMC availability, only the TCR beta chain was sequenced, without alpha chain pairing. Expanded TRB clones identified before ART initiation dominated the repertoire at all time points, although this dominance fluctuated and declined in many PLHIV after ART.

This clone has a single count. Its antigen is currently not known. Base qualities are missing; no much larger clone stands one base away. The junction shows trimming of 4 bases on V and 1 base on J, plus 21 bases between the germline ends. Reading from cysteine to phenylalanine, the CDR3 counts 18 amino acids. The only DNA kept is the CDR3, 54 bases in frame from the first base. The germline V gene (reference sequence) supplies CDR1 SGHNT and CDR2 YYREEE. The immunoSEQ hsTCRB v3.0 assay was used at survey level resolution to sequence the TRB variable region. The target sequencing depth for TRB was roughly 40,000-55,000 T-cell genomes per sample. Pooled TRB libraries were sequenced on an Illumina MiSeq with a v3 150-cycle kit. Regarding the original processing steps: Repertoire analysis was run in R within a reproducible Nextflow workflow that covered QC, data transformation and analysis. Custom analyses were implemented in LymphoSeq2, an R package for AIRR-Seq data exploration. After excluding a few samples that yielded fewer than 5000 total TRB sequences, some 190 HIV repertoires remained for analysis. Among the roughly 190 retained HIV repertoires, 55 to 60 were collected before ART initiation and 129 after ART initiation. Repertoires were downsampled to 5000 TRB nucleotide sequences, and summary statistics were averaged over 100 downsampling iterations. The analysis kept only TRB sequences whose CDR3 regions were at least seven amino acids long. Diversity was assessed using a clonality score derived from Shannon entropy and using the Gini coefficient. Repertoire networks linked the top 5000 CDR3 amino acid sequences whenever two sequences differed by an edit distance of one. For TRB CDR3 amino acid sequences, antigen specificity groups and MHC restriction were predicted with GLIPH2. CDR3 amino acid sequences were matched against VDJdb and McPAS-TCR to flag known CMV, EBV, HIV or tissue antigen associations. Pre-ART, post-ART and control groups were compared with Wilcoxon signed-rank tests and Holm-Bonferroni correction. Here the immuneACCESS table is served through TCRdb, limited to in-frame sequences with V and J called. Missing clones are a known gap in these copies; in checked studies unresolved V genes cover under half, and the rest lacks a known reason. The DNA gave D and trimming, while V, J and clone size come from that table. This sample comprises fewer than 40,000 clones, almost 97% of them detected only once. The top ten clones comprise around 3.1% of the sample.

To be included, a participant needed at least one PBMC sample from before ART initiation plus at least two post-ART samples. All participants with HIV were treated in the United States of America. Before DNA extraction, cryopreserved samples of roughly 0.85-11 million PBMC were thawed and then washed. At the time of the earliest PBMC sample, participants with HIV were aged between about 20 and 54 years. Per participant, PBMC samples came from 1-4 timepoints prior to ART initiation and 2-8 timepoints following ART initiation, for a median of 7 samples. Serial HIV viral load, CD4+ T-cell count, ART history and demographic data were obtained for every participant. Genomic DNA was extracted from unsorted PBMC with a Qiagen kit on a QIAcube, processed in batches of 12 samples.

The source material was unsorted PBMCs, sampled 6.9 years after starting antiretroviral therapy. The origin of this receptor is a man aged 30-40 years with HIV. The sequence is built from TRBV5-4 and TRBJ1-5; tentative D gene TRBD1, with 6 bases matching. The CDR3 reads as follows: CASSEDRGQRSSNQPQHF. The DNA is as follows: TGTGCCAGCAGCGAAGACCGGGGGCAACGCTCCAGCAATCAGCCCCAGCATTTT.